This TCR beta chain was sequenced for a study of T cell responses to AZD1222 COVID-19 vaccine. Whole-study results and caveats: Clonal diversity was possibly underestimated; the donors were predominantly white British and more often female.

Method: immunoSEQ multiplex PCR; TCRdb's copy keeps in-frame clones and lacks some. The repertoire consists of roughly 67,000 clones, with approximately 90% occurring once and the leading ten covering about 28%. The CDR3 is made up of 10 amino acids. Trimming left V 5 bases short and J 5 bases short, with 6 bases between. Germline V gene data show CDR1 as GTSNPN and CDR2 as SVGIG (reference sequence). As for this clone: Its antigen is unidentified.

The sequenced sample was peripheral blood, obtained 28 days after the second AZD1222 dose. This chain uses TRBV30 with TRBJ1-1; the D is unclear. The sequence was obtained from an adult who received the AZD1222 COVID-19 vaccine. CDR3 sequence: CAWYRTEAFF. CDR3 coding DNA: TGTGCCTGGTATAGGACTGAAGCTTTCTTT.